Below are 6 T cell receptor beta chains sequenced from a single sample in a study of vaccination and CD4 T cells after COVID-19. Once obtained from cultured CD4+ T cells, the DNA was sequenced using the Oncomine TCR Beta short-read assay. TCRdb re-called the PCR reads through MiXCR, storing one row per CDR3 protein. The profile shows roughly 24,000 distinct CDR3 sequences, 45% to 65% of them singletons. These receptors have no identified antigens. Treatment of the sample: roughly 10-day PBMC culture with coronavirus spike peptide pools or control peptides (ViraFEST assay). The material sequenced was CD4+ T cells from blood, cultured in vitro. These receptors came from a human donor who had recovered from COVID-19.

This clonotype has more than one count but fewer than ten. The genes are TRBV6-1 and TRBJ2-2, with D possibly matching TRBD1 (6 bases). Germline CDR1 MNHNS, CDR2 SASEGT. The CDR3 is 13 amino acids. V was trimmed by 4 bases and J by 6 bases, leaving 9 bases between them. For the CDR3, the DNA is TGTGCCAGCAGTGGGAACAGGGCCGGGGAGCTGTTTTTT. Amino acid sequence: CASSGNRAGELFF.

This clonotype was counted between two and nine times. The rearrangement joins TRBV27 to TRBJ1-1, with 7 bases matching TRBD1. There are 16 residues in the CDR3. The V gene's germline CDR1 is MNHEY and CDR2 SMNVEV (reference sequence). After removal of 8 bases from V and 0 bases from J, the junction contained 12 bases not matched to a gene. CDR3 nucleotide sequence: TGTGCCAGCTCATCCCGCAGGGGGAACATGAACACTGAAGCTTTCTTT. It codes for CASSSRRGNMNTEAFF.

V is TRBV6-1 and J is TRBJ1-3; 7 bases align to TRBD1. The ends lost 6 bases at V and 4 bases at J; junction bases unmatched: 6. In germline, CDR1 is MNHNS, CDR2 SASEGT. This CDR3 contains 14 residues. The CDR3 spells CASRLNRGGNTIYF. The CDR3 region has the DNA TGTGCCAGCAGACTCAACAGGGGAGGAAACACCATATATTTT.

A single count supports this clonotype. The chain has TRBV30 and TRBJ1-2; D ambiguous. This CDR3 spans 11 amino acids. Germline CDR1 and CDR2: GTSNPN and SVGIG (reference sequence). Trimming removed 3 bases from V and 2 bases from J, with 4 bases in between. In DNA, the CDR3 is TGTGCCTGGAGGGAAAACTATGGCTACACCTTC. As protein: CAWRENYGYTF.

This clonotype was picked up one time. The rearrangement links TRBV27 to TRBJ1-2; no firm D call. This CDR3 region has 13 residues. CDR1 is MNHEY, CDR2 SMNVEV, per germline (reference sequence). Trimming pared 5 bases from V and 4 bases from J, leaving 11 bases between. This CDR3 is CASSAHRSYGYTF. DNA of the CDR3: TGTGCCAGCAGTGCCCACAGAAGCTATGGCTACACCTTC.

The rearrangement joins TRBV20-1 to TRBJ2-1, with D possibly TRBD1 on 5 matching bases. Germline CDR1 and CDR2: DFQATT and SNEGSKA (reference sequence). The CDR3 runs 11 residues. The germline V and J ends were trimmed by 3 bases and 7 bases, with 7 bases remaining between them. CDR3 nucleotide sequence: TGCAGTGCTAGCAGGGTTAATGAGCAGTTCTTC. Its translation: CSASRVNEQFF.